This TCR beta chain originates from a study of technical replicates of blood from several donors. The table came from immunoSEQ multiplex PCR; TCRdb's copy has only in-frame clones and leaves some out. The repertoire holds 100,000 or so clones, with roughly 95% as singletons. This clone appeared once. The CDR3 has 15 amino acids. The V gene's germline CDR1 is SGHVS and CDR2 FQNEAQ. Trimming shortened V by 0 bases and J by 2 bases, and 11 bases separated the two germline ends. V and J are TRBV7-8 and TRBJ2-7; possibly TRBD1 for D (6 bases). This clonotype was sampled from a human donor in good health. Sequenced material: T cells isolated from PBMCs. For the CDR3, the DNA is TGTGCCAGCAGCTTAGCCCGGGACAAGCCCTACGAGCAGTACTTC. The encoded protein is CASSLARDKPYEQYF.